The TCR beta chain under discussion was sequenced for a study of T-cell memory formation after mild COVID-19. General study points: The study detected some responding clones in pre-infection memory, suggesting cross-reactive memory joined. From day 15 to 85, contracting clones were balanced between CD4 and CD8, whereas later expanders leaned toward CD4+. Clones which contracted sat mainly in CM and EM if CD4+, and in EMRA if CD8+.

The germline V gene encodes CDR1 SGHTA and CDR2 FQGNSA. This CDR3 has 15 amino acids. The V gene end was trimmed by 6 bases and the J gene end by 5 bases; junction bases not matched to a gene: 12. One entry per CDR3 protein results from TCRdb running MiXCR on the 5' RACE reads. The sample contains roughly 190,000 distinct CDR3 sequences, about 17% of which appear only once. This clonotype was seen a few times. Its antigen remains unidentified. The TCR sequence derives from an adult woman who had mild COVID-19 (a few samples of this study predate the infection). Cell type and time point are not known. V is TRBV7-2 and J is TRBJ2-5; 7 bases map to TRBD1. The sequencing sample was made of PBMCs or a T cell subset sorted from them (not recorded which). CDR3 region: CASRPWAGGGETQYF. The CDR3 nucleotides read TGTGCCAGCAGACCTTGGGCAGGGGGTGGGGAGACCCAGTACTTC.